These 8 T cell receptor beta chains originate from one sample sequenced in a study of OX40 agonist ivuxolimab in advanced cancers. Assay: immunoSEQ multiplex PCR; the TCRdb copy retains only in-frame clones and omits some. This table has 42,000 or so clones, 80% to 90% appearing once. Specimen: CD4+ or CD8+ T cells sorted from blood, collected in a trial of the OX40 agonist ivuxolimab. The receptors come from an adult with an advanced solid tumor such as melanoma, head and neck, liver or kidney cancer.

The chain couples TRBV30 to TRBJ1-3; 7 bases agree with TRBD1. The CDR3 is made up of 16 amino acids. V lost 2 bases, J lost 2 bases, and 9 bases stayed unmatched. In germline, CDR1 is GTSNPN, CDR2 SVGIG (reference sequence). CDR3 nucleotides: TGTGCCTGGAGTTCTAGGGGGCAGATCACTGGAAACACCATATATTTT. This translates into CAWSSRGQITGNTIYF.

The rearrangement links TRBV28 to TRBJ2-3, with a tentative D call TRBD1 (6 bases). This CDR3 is 13 amino acids long. CDR1 MDHEN and CDR2 SYDVKM come from the germline V gene. The V and J ends lost 7 bases and 3 bases respectively, with 11 bases between them. The CDR3 sequence is CASTAGATDTQYF. For the CDR3, the DNA is TGTGCCAGCACGGCAGGGGCTACAGATACGCAGTATTTT.

This clone was counted once. In DNA form, the CDR3 reads TGTGCCAGTAGGGGGGATATGACCGGGGAGCTGTTTTTT. Translation gives CASRGDMTGELFF. J is TRBJ2-2 and V is TRBV19; either TRBD1 or TRBD2 may supply D (5 bases each). The CDR3 is made up of 13 amino acids. V lost 6 bases and J lost 5, with 10 bases in between. Germline values: CDR1 LNHDA, CDR2 SQIVND (reference sequence).

This chain connects TRBV28 to TRBJ2-5, with TRBD1 matching 8 bases. Germline V gives CDR1 MDHEN, CDR2 SYDVKM. The V and J ends lost 6 bases and 5 bases, in that order; junction bases with no gene match: 17. This CDR3 comprises 17 residues. The CDR3 DNA reads as TGTGCCAGCAGCACTAGTTTTCTCGCCAGGGGGCACGAGACCCAGTACTTC. It codes for CASSTSFLARGHETQYF.

This rearrangement joins TRBV25-1 to TRBJ2-7; D remains ambiguous. Trimming took 5 bases from V and 6 from J, leaving 17 bases between them. Germline CDR1 and CDR2: MGHDK and SYGVNS. The CDR3 spans 14 residues. CDR3 nucleotide sequence: TGTGCCAGCAGTCCCCAGACCATTACGAGCGAGCAGTACTTC. Translation: CASSPQTITSEQYF.

The chain couples TRBV4-2 to TRBJ2-7; D ambiguous. Germline V gene data show CDR1 as LGHNA and CDR2 as YNFKEQ. Trimming took off 0 bases at V and 6 bases at J, with 18 bases between the two ends. The CDR3 extends over 16 amino acids. CDR3 protein: CASSQDDTPGRGEQYF. The CDR3 nucleotides are TGTGCCAGCAGCCAAGATGACACACCTGGACGAGGCGAGCAGTACTTC.

V is TRBV5-1 and J is TRBJ2-7, with D uncertain. Per the germline V gene, CDR1 is SGHRS and CDR2 is YFSETQ. V was cut by 3 bases and J by 0 bases, with 10 bases left in between. The CDR3 sequence is 14 residues long. CDR3 sequence (DNA): TGCGCCAGCAGCTCAGACATGAGCTCCTACGAGCAGTACTTC. It codes for CASSSDMSSYEQYF.

The chain carries TRBV14 and TRBJ1-2, with 7 bases identical to TRBD1. Trimming removed 2 bases from V and 4 bases from J; junction bases left unmatched: 7. Germline assignment: CDR1 SGHDN and CDR2 FVKESK. CDR3 length: 15 residues. The DNA of the CDR3 is TGTGCCAGCAGCCAACACCAGGGACAGACCTATGGCTACACCTTC. Residues: CASSQHQGQTYGYTF.